The 10 T cell receptor beta chains reported below all come from one sample, sequenced in a study of response to subunit inactivated influenza vaccine. Each CDR3 protein gets one entry after TCRdb re-called the RT-PCR reads with MiXCR. The profile covers about 160,000 distinct CDR3 sequences, with around 10% appearing a single time and under 40% taken by the ten largest. The source was CD8+ T cells sorted from PBMCs, collected less than 25 months after vaccination. The receptors here all came from a man aged 50-75 years who received an inactivated influenza vaccine.

In this sample, this clonotype turned up a few times. At one boundary the junction diverges from the germline segment, which might be a read error. V gene TRBV20-1 combines with J gene TRBJ2-3; TRBD2 aligns across 13 bases. The CDR3 totals 16 residues. Germline assignment: CDR1 DFQATT and CDR2 SNEGSKA (reference sequence). Here the CDR3 DNA reads TGCTGTGCTGACGGACTAGCGGGAGAAGGTACAGATACGCAGTATTTT. This gives the protein CCADGLAGEGTDTQYF.

This clonotype has more than one count but fewer than ten. The genes are TRBV7-9 and TRBJ2-1; 8 bases match TRBD1. This CDR3 has 16 amino acids. The ends lost 3 bases at V and 7 bases at J; junction bases unmatched: 11. CDR1 SEHNR and CDR2 FQNEAQ come from the germline V gene (reference sequence). CDR3 sequence reads: CASSFPADRDFNEQFF. CDR3 DNA: TGTGCCAGCAGCTTTCCGGCGGACAGGGACTTTAATGAGCAGTTCTTC. The entire variable domain, with the rest obtained from reference TRBV7-9 and TRBJ2-1, is as follows: DTGVSQNPRHKITKRGQNVTFRCDPISEHNRLYWYRQTLGQGPEFLTYFQNEAQLEKSRLLSDRFSAERPKGSFSTLEIQRTEQGDSAMYLCASSFPADRDFNEQFFGPGTRLTVL.

The chain has TRBV30 and TRBJ1-1, with D unclear. This CDR3 comprises 14 residues. V was trimmed by 4 bases and J by 6 bases, leaving 18 bases between them. CDR1 and CDR2 (germline): GTSNPN, SVGIG (reference sequence). CDR3 sequence (DNA): TGTGCCTGGACCCGATGGATCAAGGGCGCTGAAGCTTTCTTT. Residues: CAWTRWIKGAEAFF. The variable domain in full, completed from reference TRBV30 and TRBJ1-1, reads SQTIHQWPATLVQPVGSPLSLECTVEGTSNPNLYWYRQAAGRGLQLLFYSVGIGQISSEVPQNLSASRPQDRQFILSSKKLLLSDSGFYLCAWTRWIKGAEAFFGQGTRLTVV.

This clonotype was picked up many times. V is TRBV4-1 and J is TRBJ1-2; 8 bases fit TRBD1. Germline lookup yields CDR1 MGHRA and CDR2 YSYEKL. The CDR3 runs to 14 residues. The V segment lost 2 bases and the J segment 3 bases; nucleotides outside the gene matches: 2. The CDR3 region has the DNA TGCGCCAGCAGCCAATACAGGGGGGACTATGGCTACACCTTC. This gives the protein CASSQYRGDYGYTF.

V usage is TRBV11-2 and J usage is TRBJ2-5; 12 nucleotides agree with TRBD1. The CDR3 loop spans 16 amino acids. Germline CDR1 is SGHAT and CDR2 is FQNNGV. V trimming: 0 bases; J trimming: 5 bases; junction bases outside the gene matches: 4. The CDR3 bases are TGTGCCAGCAGCTTAGAGGGGACAGGGGGCTGGGAGACCCAGTACTTC. This encodes CASSLEGTGGWETQYF.

By share, this clonotype ranks as medium-sized. The CDR3 bases are TGTGCCAGCAGTGAAAGTTTGATAGCGGGAGAGCGGACCCAGTACTTC. It specifies CASSESLIAGERTQYF. This chain links TRBV25-1 with TRBJ2-5; 9 positions match TRBD2. J was trimmed by 7 bases and V by 2 bases; bases with no gene match: 11. The CDR3 runs 16 residues. Germline V gene lookup returns CDR1 MGHDK and CDR2 SYGVNS.

This clonotype was found many times. The V gene is TRBV11-3, the J gene TRBJ2-1; the D gene is possibly TRBD2 (5 bases). This CDR3 has 14 residues. The V end was cut by 5 bases, the J end by 6 bases, with 14 bases between. CDR1 and CDR2 from the germline V gene are SGHNT and YENEEA. For the CDR3, the DNA is TGTGCCAGCAGCCAAACACTAGTTCCCAATGAGCAGTTCTTC. It is translated as CASSQTLVPNEQFF.

The chain uses TRBV28 and TRBJ2-2; TRBD2 is a possible D gene (7 bases). Germline-derived CDR1 and CDR2 are MDHEN and SYDVKM. Trimming pared 5 bases from V and 6 bases from J, leaving 16 bases between. CDR3 size: 15 residues. CDR3 coding DNA: TGTGCCAGCAGTGCGACACGGGGGGCAGCCGGGGAGCTGTTTTTT. This translates into CASSATRGAAGELFF.

The rearrangement links TRBV18 to TRBJ2-1; maybe TRBD2 (6 bases). Between the trimmed V and J ends, which lost 3 bases and 10 bases, there was a span of 13 bases. Germline CDR1 and CDR2: KGHSH and LQKENI. The CDR3 runs to 13 residues. The CDR3 region has the DNA TGTGCCAGCTCACCGCGGCGGGAAAAGGAGCAGTTCTTC. Translation gives CASSPRREKEQFF.

This clonotype was observed a handful of times. V gene TRBV4-3 combines with J gene TRBJ1-5; 7 bases line up with TRBD1. Trimming at V came to 0 bases and at J to 4 bases, leaving 6 bases not matched to a gene. Per germline, CDR1 LGHNA and CDR2 YSLEER. This CDR3 region has 16 residues. This CDR3 reads CASSQDTGVHNQPQHF. The DNA for the CDR3 is TGCGCCAGCAGCCAAGACACAGGGGTCCATAATCAGCCCCAGCATTTT.